What follows is one T cell receptor beta chain and its context. Its cognate antigen has yet to be identified. No base quality information exists; no much larger clone differs at one position. TCRbeta CDR3 regions were amplified from genomic DNA using the immunoSEQ Assay, a bias-controlled multiplex PCR. As for how the authors treated the data: The number of nucleated cells in each sample was estimated by amplification of reference gene primers within the assay. To quantify the absolute abundance of each unique TCRbeta CDR3 rearrangement, sequence reads were collapsed and filtered. For each sample, productive Simpson clonality was calculated by taking the square root of Simpson's diversity index across productive rearrangements. Sourced from immuneACCESS, this table was stored by TCRdb with only in-frame sequences that have V and J called. A share of the clones is absent; for the studies checked, an unresolved V gene accounts for under half, and the remainder has no known explanation. V, J and clone size were drawn from that table, and D and trimming were deduced from the DNA. Present in this sample are about 40,000 clones, roughly 86% of which were seen just once. The biggest ten clones account for around a fifth of the sample.

The collaborating institutions used their own protocols to collect whole blood in K2EDTA tubes. Collaborator samples were shipped for TCRbeta analysis as frozen whole blood, isolated PBMCs, or DNA extracted from either sample type. From its cysteine to its phenylalanine, the CDR3 spans 15 amino acids. Of the read, only the CDR3 DNA is kept; its 45 bases are in frame from base 1. This sample stems from a study of blood T cell repertoires in COVID-19 (dated by TCRdb to about 2020). With regard to the full study: Samples from collaborators originated in the United States, Italy and Spain and spanned both the acute and convalescent phases of COVID-19. Where available, HLA class I and class II types were obtained from metadata supplied by the sample provider rather than from assay-based typing. Nearly every sample came with metadata listing a de-identified subject ID, COVID-19 status, age in years and sex. Samples came from the ongoing ImmuneRACE study (first 160 participants) plus 1,254 subjects from 6 global collaborators. The material from the prospective study consisted of cDNA or gDNA derived from T cells, B-cell-depleted T cells, or PBMCs. The dataset comprised deeply sampled blood TCRbeta repertoires from subjects exposed to, actively infected with, or recovered from COVID-19. The repertoires were released in a freely available public database intended as a resource for research on the immune response to SARS-CoV-2.

The paper as a whole reports these results and caveats: How much clinical and demographic metadata was included differed by source and by participant, and the metadata was provided uncurated.

The TCR sequence derives from a man in his fifties or sixties in a cohort sampled during active COVID-19. The chain is made from TRBV21-1 and TRBJ2-1; the tabulated D call, TRBD2, remains unverified against the DNA. TRBV21-1 corresponds to a pseudogene. Sample: peripheral blood. The sequenced DNA: TGTGCCAGCCCTAGCGGGCCCCAGTCTTACAATGAGCAGTTCTTC. It translates as CASPSGPQSYNEQFF.